Below, 7 T cell receptor beta chains from the same sample are listed, as sequenced in a study of T cell repertoires in cytomegalovirus infection (dated by TCRdb to between 2018 and 2021). For sequencing, an Illumina HiSeq 1500 was employed. In-frame beta chains were kept once TCRdb had trimmed the public reads at Q25 with fastp and called clones with MiXCR. Here each entry gathers all rows of one CDR3 protein and keeps the most common genes and DNA. The sample table shows roughly 46,000 distinct CDR3 sequences, and roughly 19% are seen once. The top ten constitute roughly 50% of the sample. The treatment or condition label, read with the paper, signifies: in vitro stimulation with specific CMV peptide epitopes to enrich CMV-specific T cells. Which antigens these TCRs recognize remains unknown. Sequenced material: CD8+ T cells from cultured PBMCs, taken from culture after CMV antigen stimulation. The receptors originated from a human donor in good health (CMV status not recorded). Some clones in this sample may be carry-over from other donors' samples.

As to this clonotype: This may arise from a read error, as a much more abundant clone is one base away. This chain connects TRBV27 to TRBJ2-3, with 10 bases identical to TRBD2. There are 14 residues in the CDR3. Germline CDR1 MNHEY, CDR2 SMNVEV (reference sequence). As DNA, the CDR3 is TGTGTCAGCAGTTTAGCGGGGGGCCAGGGGTCGCAGTATTTT. Its protein is CVSSLAGGQGSQYF.

This clonotype turned up a few times. The chain joins TRBV4-1 to TRBJ2-4, with D possibly matching TRBD2 (6 bases). The CDR3 spans 17 residues. V lost 0 bases and J 1 base, leaving 13 bases between the germline ends. Germline loops: CDR1 MGHRA, CDR2 YSYEKL. The CDR3 loop reads CASSQDQGAGAKNIQYF. In DNA, the CDR3 is TGCGCCAGCAGCCAAGATCAAGGCGCGGGGGCCAAAAACATTCAGTACTTC.

This chain uses TRBV9 with TRBJ2-3; 11 bases are shared with TRBD2. Germline CDR1 is SGDLS and CDR2 is YYNGEE. The V gene end was trimmed by 3 bases and the J gene end by 0 bases; junction bases not matched to a gene: 9. This CDR3 is 18 amino acids long. This CDR3 reads CASSALTSGEDSTDTQYF. In DNA, the CDR3 is TGTGCCAGCAGCGCCTTGACTAGCGGGGAGGATAGCACAGATACGCAGTATTTT.

The chain combines TRBV12-3 or TRBV12-4 with TRBJ2-3; either TRBD1 or TRBD2 may fit D (5 bases each). Trimming shortened V by 5 bases and J by 8 bases, and 20 bases separated the two germline ends. CDR3 length: 15 residues. CDR3 nucleotide sequence: TGTGCCAGCAGTCAACCCGGTCCAACTAGGGGTACGCAGTATTTT. It translates to CASSQPGPTRGTQYF.

This clonotype showed up just a few times. The chain couples TRBV20-1 to TRBJ1-3; maybe TRBD1 (5 bases). Germline CDR1 DFQATT, CDR2 SNEGSKA (reference sequence). V lost 5 bases to trimming and J lost 1 base, with 12 bases between them. This CDR3 comprises 14 residues. CDR3 in amino acids: CSAETGPSGNTIYF. The CDR3 DNA sequence: TGCAGTGCTGAAACAGGCCCTTCTGGAAACACCATATATTTT.

This clonotype has just a few counts. This chain uses TRBV9 with TRBJ1-4, with unresolved D. Per germline, CDR1 SGDLS and CDR2 YYNGEE. Trimming shortened V by 1 base and J by 0 bases, and 7 bases separated the two germline ends. CDR3 size: 15 residues. CDR3 residues: CASSVTGTTNEKLFF. As DNA, the CDR3 is TGTGCCAGCAGCGTAACCGGTACAACTAATGAAAAACTGTTTTTT.

V gene TRBV5-1 combines with J gene TRBJ2-5; D remains ambiguous. The CDR3 extends over 15 amino acids. Germline V gene sequence: CDR1 SGHRS, CDR2 YFSETQ. Trimming removed 0 bases from V and 1 base from J, with 10 bases in between. In nucleotides, the CDR3 is TGCGCCAGCAGCTTGGAGGGCTCGCTCCAAGAGACCCAGTACTTC. The encoded protein is CASSLEGSLQETQYF. Full variable domain (outside the CDR3, taken from reference TRBV5-1 and TRBJ2-5): KAGVTQTPRYLIKTRGQQVTLSCSPISGHRSVSWYQQTPGQGLQFLFEYFSETQRNKGNFPGRFSGRQFSNSRSEMNVSTLELGDSALYLCASSLEGSLQETQYFGPGTRLLVL.